Shown below are 20 T cell receptor beta chains from a single sample sequenced in a study of sequential checkpoint blockade in melanoma. TCRdb's table, derived via immunoSEQ multiplex PCR, lists solely in-frame clones and lacks some. The data contain about 5,100 clones, 70% to 85% of them seen just once; the ten biggest clones take up roughly half. Treatment of the sample: randomized to nivolumab then ipilimumab (arm A) or the reverse (arm B). The material was CD8+ T cells sorted from blood (inferred from file names), obtained from a patient given nivolumab and ipilimumab in sequence. All receptors come from a human patient with melanoma. Some clones in this sample may be carry-over from other donors' samples.

V usage is TRBV28 and J usage is TRBJ2-5; the D gene is possibly TRBD1 (5 bases). The CDR3 consists of 15 residues. Germline loops: CDR1 MDHEN, CDR2 SYDVKM. V lost 3 bases and J 3 bases, leaving 14 bases between the germline ends. CDR3 in amino acids: CASSFQGRKKETQYF. The CDR3 nucleotides read TGTGCCAGCAGTTTTCAGGGTCGAAAGAAAGAGACCCAGTACTTC. Drawing the rest from reference TRBV28 and TRBJ2-5, the complete variable domain is DVKVTQSSRYLVKRTGEKVFLECVQDMDHENMFWYRQDPGLGLRLIYFSYDVKMKEKGDIPEGYSVSREKKERFSLILESASTNQTSMYLCASSFQGRKKETQYFGPGTRLLVL.

The rearrangement uses TRBV19 and TRBJ1-1; 7 bases are shared with TRBD1. The CDR3 has 14 residues. Looked up from germline, CDR1 is LNHDA and CDR2 is SQIVND (reference sequence). The J segment lost 1 base and the V segment lost 8 bases, leaving 7 bases of the junction unmatched. CDR3 sequence (DNA): TGTGCCAGTCCCCACAGGACAGGGAACACTGAAGCTTTCTTT. Amino acid sequence: CASPHRTGNTEAFF. Filled out from reference TRBV19 and TRBJ1-1, the complete variable domain reads DGGITQSPKYLFRKEGQNVTLSCEQNLNHDAMYWYRQDPGQGLRLIYYSQIVNDFQKGDIAEGYSVSREKKESFPLTVTSAQKNPTAFYLCASPHRTGNTEAFFGQGTRLTVV.

The chain uses TRBV25-1 and TRBJ2-7, with 8 positions matching TRBD2. After removal of 2 bases from V and 2 bases from J, the junction contained 8 bases not matched to a gene. The CDR3 runs to 16 residues. CDR1 and CDR2 (germline): MGHDK, SYGVNS. CDR3 bases: TGTGCCAGCAGTGAAACGGGAGGGGGTTGGACCTACGAGCAGTACTTC. Translated, it gives CASSETGGGWTYEQYF.

The genes are TRBV7-8 and TRBJ2-5; the match to TRBD1 covers 7 bases. CDR3 length: 13 amino acids. The germline gives CDR1 SGHVS, CDR2 FQNEAQ. J gave up 4 bases and V 7 bases, and 6 bases lay outside the gene matches. Here the CDR3 reads CASNTRGTETQYF. Written as DNA, the CDR3 is TGTGCCAGCAATACCAGGGGGACAGAGACCCAGTACTTC. The entire variable domain, with the rest obtained from reference TRBV7-8 and TRBJ2-5, is as follows: GAGVSQSPRYKVAKRGQDVALRCDPISGHVSLFWYQQALGQGPEFLTYFQNEAQLDKSGLPSDRFFAERPEGSVSTLKIQRTQQEDSAVYLCASNTRGTETQYFGPGTRLLVL.

The rearrangement links TRBV5-1 to TRBJ1-2; D is possibly TRBD1 (6 bases). Germline CDR1 is SGHRS and CDR2 is YFSETQ. The CDR3 covers 16 residues. The V and J ends lost 0 bases and 4 bases respectively, with 16 bases between them. The CDR3 DNA is TGCGCCAGCAGCTTGGCTTTGGGGGGGCTAAGCTATGGCTACACCTTC. Translating gives CASSLALGGLSYGYTF.

This clone was observed a handful of times. Other DNA variants within this sample encode the same CDR3. The genes are TRBV5-6 and TRBJ1-4; 7 bases map to TRBD1. The CDR3 has 15 residues. Looked up from germline, CDR1 is SGHDT and CDR2 is YYEEEE. The V and J ends lost 2 bases and 7 bases, in that order; junction bases with no gene match: 8. For the CDR3, the DNA is TGTGCCAGCAGCTTAGCAGACAGGGTGGGTGAAAAACTGTTTTTT. The encoded protein is CASSLADRVGEKLFF.

The chain uses TRBV23-1 and TRBJ2-7, with 7 bases identical to TRBD1. TRBV23-1 belongs to the ORF category, with a function that is uncertain. The V segment lost 3 bases and the J segment 2 bases; nucleotides outside the gene matches: 10. This CDR3 comprises 16 residues. For the CDR3, the DNA is TGCGCCAGCAGTCAGCCCCAATCGGGACAGACCTACGAGCAGTACTTC. Translation gives CASSQPQSGQTYEQYF.

This chain uses TRBV7-2 with TRBJ1-1; no firm D call. CDR3 length: 15 residues. The germline CDR1 and CDR2 sequences are SGHTA and FQGNSA. V lost 6 bases, J lost 1 base, and 15 bases lay in between. In nucleotides, the CDR3 is TGTGCCAGCAGAGTAGGAGGCCGGTCGAACACTGAAGCTTTCTTT. Translated: CASRVGGRSNTEAFF.

The chain links TRBV7-8 to TRBJ2-5; weak D call: TRBD1 (5 bases). The end of the DNA fits TRBJ2-7 better, so the J call may be wrong. The CDR3 sequence is 12 residues long. Germline loops: CDR1 SGHVS, CDR2 FQNEAQ. CDR3 nucleotide sequence: TGTGCCAGCAGCTTAGGGACACGCGAGCAGTACTTC. Translated, it gives CASSLGTREQYF.

The rearrangement links TRBV2 to TRBJ2-7; TRBD1 matches 7 bases. V lost 6 bases and J lost 2; bases outside the gene matches: 4. The CDR3 extends over 13 amino acids. Germline CDR1 SNHLY, CDR2 FYNNEI. CDR3 in amino acids: CASSRQGAYEQYF. The CDR3 DNA sequence: TGTGCCAGCAGCCGGCAGGGGGCCTACGAGCAGTACTTC.

This sequence joins TRBV6-1 and TRBJ2-1; 7 nucleotides align to TRBD2. The CDR3 extends over 12 amino acids. Trimming removed 3 bases from V and 10 bases from J; junction bases left unmatched: 3. Germline CDR1 is MNHNS and CDR2 is SASEGT. Here the CDR3 reads CASSDGGTEQFF. The DNA for the CDR3 is TGTGCCAGCAGTGACGGGGGGACCGAGCAGTTCTTC.

The chain recombines TRBV7-2 with TRBJ1-5, with unresolved D. Germline CDR1 is SGHTA and CDR2 is FQGNSA. Trimming cost V 1 base and J 0 bases, with 7 bases left between them. This CDR3 has 15 amino acids. Written as DNA, the CDR3 is TGTGCCAGCAGCTTAGGCCGGTATAGCAATCAGCCCCAGCATTTT. Protein sequence: CASSLGRYSNQPQHF. The full variable domain, in which reference TRBV7-2 and TRBJ1-5 provide the parts outside the CDR3, is GAGVSQSPSNKVTEKGKDVELRCDPISGHTALYWYRQSLGQGLEFLIYFQGNSAPDKSGLPSDRFSAERTGGSVSTLTIQRTQQEDSAVYLCASSLGRYSNQPQHFGDGTRLSIL.

The chain uses TRBV9 and TRBJ2-7; the D gene is possibly TRBD2 (5 bases). CDR1 SGDLS and CDR2 YYNGEE come from the germline V gene. V was clipped by 0 bases and J by 6 bases, with 10 bases between them. The CDR3 extends over 13 amino acids. The CDR3 loop is CASSVVERGEQYF. CDR3 coding DNA: TGTGCCAGCAGCGTAGTAGAACGGGGCGAGCAGTACTTC.

The chain recombines TRBV15 with TRBJ1-2; D remains ambiguous. V was shortened by 0 bases and J by 4 bases, with 12 bases between the two germline ends. The CDR3 is 15 residues long. Per the germline V gene, CDR1 is LNHNV and CDR2 is YYDKDF (reference sequence). CDR3 sequence: CATSRDLEVSYGYTF. DNA of the CDR3: TGTGCCACCAGCAGAGATTTGGAGGTTAGCTATGGCTACACCTTC.

V usage is TRBV29-1 and J usage is TRBJ1-2, with TRBD1 matching 8 bases. The CDR3 contains 15 residues. Germline CDR1 reads SQVTM; CDR2 reads ANQGSEA. V was pared by 5 bases and J by 2 bases, with 10 bases of the junction left unmatched. The CDR3 sequence: CSVLTRQGPNYGYTF. The CDR3 region has the DNA TGCAGCGTTCTAACGAGACAGGGGCCCAACTATGGCTACACCTTC.

The V gene is TRBV4-2, the J gene TRBJ2-7, with TRBD2 matching over 9 bases. V gave up 1 base and J gave up 10 bases; unmatched junction bases: 8. Germline values: CDR1 LGHNA, CDR2 YNFKEQ. CDR3 length: 14 amino acids. The CDR3 DNA follows: TGTGCCAGCAGCCAAGTTAGCGGGGGCCATCCCCAGTACTTC. This gives the protein CASSQVSGGHPQYF.

The V gene is TRBV6-6, the J gene TRBJ2-1; tentatively, D is TRBD1 (5 bases). Germline V gene data show CDR1 as MNHNY and CDR2 as SVGAGI (reference sequence). This CDR3 is built from 13 residues. Trimming stripped 7 bases from V and 7 bases from J, with 14 bases between. CDR3 coding DNA: TGTGCCAGCACCGAGACAGACTCAAATGAGCAGTTCTTC. Translating gives CASTETDSNEQFF.

The chain is built from TRBV7-2 and TRBJ1-1; weak D call: TRBD1 (5 bases). Germline CDR1 SGHTA, CDR2 FQGNSA. V lost 5 bases and J lost 1, with 14 bases in between. CDR3 size: 15 residues. The CDR3 region has the DNA TGTGCCAGCAGCCCTGGCACAGGCCGGAACACTGAAGCTTTCTTT. Its protein is CASSPGTGRNTEAFF.

The count of this clone is one. The chain employs TRBV21-1 and TRBJ2-2; the D call of TRBD2 is as the table states it, not checked on the DNA. TRBV21-1 represents a pseudogene. This CDR3 is 18 amino acids long. The CDR3 reads CASRPRSGGGCRTGELFF. As DNA, the CDR3 is TGTGCCAGCAGACCAAGAAGCGGGGGGGGCTGTCGCACCGGGGAGCTGTTTTTT.

CDR3 in amino acids: CASRYRGPFGELFF. The DNA for the CDR3 is TGTGCCAGTAGATACAGGGGGCCGTTCGGGGAGCTGTTTTTT. The chain has TRBV19 and TRBJ2-2; 9 bases line up with TRBD1. Germline loops: CDR1 LNHDA, CDR2 SQIVND (reference sequence). V was clipped by 6 bases and J by 7 bases; unmatched bases: 6. This CDR3 contains 14 residues.